These 21 T cell receptor beta chains came from one sample sequenced in a study of cytomegalovirus exposure and HLA in healthy donors. The PCR was carried out with 60 Vbeta primers and 13 Jbeta primers. Sequencing was performed with immunoSEQ multiplex PCR; in TCRdb, only in-frame clones are kept and a portion is missing. The sample consists of around 130,000 clones, about 70% of them appearing once. Specimen: PBMCs. The receptors derive from an older woman in good health and CMV-seropositive.

The chain couples TRBV18 to TRBJ1-5, with 7 bases matching TRBD1. Per the germline V gene, CDR1 is KGHSH and CDR2 is LQKENI. The CDR3 totals 16 residues. The ends lost 3 bases at V and 3 bases at J; junction bases unmatched: 8. The CDR3 loop is CASSPTTGASNQPQHF. DNA for the CDR3: TGTGCCAGCTCACCGACTACAGGGGCATCCAATCAGCCCCAGCATTTT.

V usage is TRBV5-1 and J usage is TRBJ1-1; 9 bases match TRBD1. V lost 4 bases to trimming and J lost 0 bases; unmatched junction nucleotides: 4. There are 15 residues in the CDR3. CDR1 SGHRS and CDR2 YFSETQ come from the germline V gene. The CDR3 region has the DNA TGCGCCAGCAGCCGCGGACAGGGGCTGAACACTGAAGCTTTCTTT. Its protein product is CASSRGQGLNTEAFF.

This clone was recorded only once. This chain links TRBV11-3 with TRBJ2-1; the D gene is possibly TRBD1 (6 bases). Germline CDR1 reads SGHNT; CDR2 reads YENEEA. CDR3 length: 15 amino acids. Trimming cost V 0 bases and J 4 bases, with 10 bases left between them. CDR3 residues: CASSLEGADYNEQFF. CDR3 sequence (DNA): TGTGCCAGCAGCTTAGAGGGGGCCGATTACAATGAGCAGTTCTTC.

The sample holds a few counts of this clone. This chain joins TRBV6-5 and TRBJ2-1, with 7 bases aligning to TRBD2. The CDR3 loop spans 15 amino acids. Germline CDR1 and CDR2: MNHEY and SVGAGI. Trimming removed 6 bases from V and 5 bases from J; junction bases left unmatched: 10. The CDR3 coding sequence is TGTGCCAGCAGCCGGGGTCGCGGGGGACACAATGAGCAGTTCTTC. Amino acid sequence: CASSRGRGGHNEQFF.

This clone was seen only a few times. V and J are TRBV25-1 and TRBJ1-6, with 9 bases matching TRBD1. The length of the CDR3 is 15 residues. Germline CDR1 and CDR2: MGHDK and SYGVNS. With 3 bases clipped from V and 8 bases from J, the junction kept 5 bases outside the gene matches. CDR3 sequence reads: CASSDRQGGDSPLHF. CDR3 nucleotide sequence: TGTGCCAGCAGTGATAGACAGGGGGGGGATTCACCCCTCCACTTT.

This sequence joins TRBV5-1 and TRBJ1-4, with D unclear. The germline V and J ends were trimmed by 3 bases and 1 base, with 19 bases remaining between them. Germline V gene data show CDR1 as SGHRS and CDR2 as YFSETQ. This CDR3 is 18 amino acids long. CDR3 sequence (DNA): TGCGCCAGCAGCTCGAATCCACTAGACGGGGTAACTAATGAAAAACTGTTTTTT. As protein: CASSSNPLDGVTNEKLFF.

The gene calls are TRBV27 and TRBJ2-1; the match to TRBD2 covers 10 bases. V dropped 4 bases and J dropped 9; count of bases not matched to a gene: 6. CDR1 and CDR2 from the germline V gene are MNHEY and SMNVEV (reference sequence). The CDR3 has 14 amino acids. The CDR3 reads CASSSSGGAGEQFF. The CDR3 DNA follows: TGTGCCAGCAGTTCCAGCGGGGGGGCGGGTGAGCAGTTCTTC.

The V and J genes are TRBV29-1 and TRBJ2-7; TRBD2 matches at 13 bases. CDR1 and CDR2 from the germline V gene are SQVTM and ANQGSEA. Unmatched junction bases numbered 6, after V lost 0 bases and J lost 7 bases. This CDR3 is built from 15 residues. This chain's CDR3 is CSVEDTSGGAGEQYF. For the CDR3, the DNA is TGCAGCGTTGAAGATACTAGCGGGGGGGCGGGGGAGCAGTACTTC.

J is TRBJ1-2 and V is TRBV7-6; 8 bases fit TRBD1. Trimming removed 5 bases from V and 1 base from J; junction bases left unmatched: 12. Per germline, CDR1 SGHVS and CDR2 FNYEAQ. This CDR3 contains 17 residues. CDR3 in DNA: TGTGCCAGCAGCCAAGAGACGACAGGGGATTTTAACTATGGCTACACCTTC. Its translation is CASSQETTGDFNYGYTF.

This clone was detected only a few times. The chain recombines TRBV19 with TRBJ1-6; no clear D gene. V lost 3 bases to trimming and J lost 10 bases, with 13 bases between them. Germline loops: CDR1 LNHDA, CDR2 SQIVND (reference sequence). This CDR3 is built from 14 residues. The CDR3 sequence: CASSMLGFRSPLHF. In nucleotides, the CDR3 is TGTGCCAGTAGTATGCTCGGGTTTAGGTCACCCCTCCACTTT.

The chain employs TRBV27 and TRBJ2-3, with D hard to call. The CDR3 extends over 13 amino acids. V gave up 6 bases and J gave up 4 bases, with 11 bases separating them. Germline V gene sequence: CDR1 MNHEY, CDR2 SMNVEV (reference sequence). The CDR3 DNA is TGTGCCAGCAGGATACTCGGGTCAGATACGCAGTATTTT. Protein product: CASRILGSDTQYF.

V and J are TRBV11-3 and TRBJ2-2, with a possible D match to TRBD2 (6 bases). Trimming removed 2 bases from V and 0 bases from J, with 10 bases in between. The V gene's germline CDR1 is SGHNT and CDR2 YENEEA. The CDR3 covers 16 residues. CDR3 protein: CASSLFGGTNTGELFF. DNA for the CDR3: TGTGCCAGCAGCTTATTCGGGGGTACGAACACCGGGGAGCTGTTTTTT.

This rearrangement joins TRBV15 to TRBJ1-1; D is possibly TRBD1 (6 bases). V was clipped by 3 bases and J by 0 bases, with 11 bases between them. The CDR3 has 15 amino acids. From germline, CDR1 is LNHNV and CDR2 YYDKDF (reference sequence). CDR3 sequence (DNA): TGTGCCACCAGCAGGGGGACATTCATGAACACTGAAGCTTTCTTT. Translated, it gives CATSRGTFMNTEAFF.

The sample holds one count of this clone. This chain uses TRBV6-1 with TRBJ1-2; TRBD1 matches at 8 bases. Germline V gives CDR1 MNHNS, CDR2 SASEGT. The V and J ends lost 10 bases and 1 base, in that order; junction bases with no gene match: 11. CDR3 length equals 15 residues. This CDR3 is CATPQGVLINYGYTF. CDR3 nucleotide sequence: TGTGCCACCCCACAGGGGGTCCTTATTAACTATGGCTACACCTTC.

The count of this clone is one. The rearrangement joins TRBV5-1 to TRBJ2-3; TRBD1 matches 7 bases. V trimming: 4 bases; J trimming: 4 bases; junction bases outside the gene matches: 15. The CDR3 is made up of 17 amino acids. From germline, CDR1 is SGHRS and CDR2 YFSETQ. This CDR3 is CASSRTRDSRKADTQYF. In DNA, the CDR3 is TGCGCCAGCAGCCGGACCCGGGACAGCAGGAAGGCAGATACGCAGTATTTT.

V gene TRBV2 combines with J gene TRBJ1-5; D is undetermined. This CDR3 comprises 17 residues. Germline assignment: CDR1 SNHLY and CDR2 FYNNEI. V was pared by 5 bases and J by 1 base, with 18 bases between. CDR3 sequence reads: CASSPRGSGWSNQPQHF. The CDR3 DNA sequence: TGTGCCAGCAGTCCCCGAGGGAGTGGATGGAGCAATCAGCCCCAGCATTTT.

The chain recombines TRBV19 with TRBJ2-7, with D unclear. CDR3 size: 14 residues. The germline CDR1 and CDR2 sequences are LNHDA and SQIVND (reference sequence). Trimming took off 3 bases at V and 2 bases at J, with 11 bases between the two ends. The CDR3 nucleotides are TGTGCCAGTAGTATGCAGGCATACACCTACGAGCAGTACTTC. This sequence encodes CASSMQAYTYEQYF. Full variable domain (remainder filled in from reference TRBV19 and TRBJ2-7): DGGITQSPKYLFRKEGQNVTLSCEQNLNHDAMYWYRQDPGQGLRLIYYSQIVNDFQKGDIAEGYSVSREKKESFPLTVTSAQKNPTAFYLCASSMQAYTYEQYFGPGTRLTVT.

The gene calls are TRBV27 and TRBJ1-6; TRBD1 matches 9 bases. J gave up 7 bases and V 5 bases, and 9 bases lay outside the gene matches. The CDR3 is 16 residues long. Per germline, CDR1 MNHEY and CDR2 SMNVEV (reference sequence). The CDR3 DNA reads as TGTGCCAGCAGTCTCACGGGGACAGGGCACAATTCACCCCTCCACTTT. Translating it yields CASSLTGTGHNSPLHF.

This clone was detected once. The chain combines TRBV19 with TRBJ1-1; 11 nucleotides align to TRBD1. Trimming removed 4 bases from V and 6 bases from J; junction bases left unmatched: 4. This CDR3 is built from 14 residues. In germline, CDR1 is LNHDA, CDR2 SQIVND (reference sequence). DNA for the CDR3: TGTGCCAGTAGTACGGGACAGGGGGTAGCTGAAGCTTTCTTT. This sequence encodes CASSTGQGVAEAFF. The full variable domain, in which reference TRBV19 and TRBJ1-1 provide the parts outside the CDR3, is DGGITQSPKYLFRKEGQNVTLSCEQNLNHDAMYWYRQDPGQGLRLIYYSQIVNDFQKGDIAEGYSVSREKKESFPLTVTSAQKNPTAFYLCASSTGQGVAEAFFGQGTRLTVV.

The J gene is TRBJ1-2, the V gene TRBV9; D perhaps matches TRBD1 (6 bases). The germline V gene has CDR1 SGDLS and CDR2 YYNGEE. The CDR3 is 14 residues long. The ends were cut back, 4 bases at V and 4 bases at J, with 14 bases in the middle. The DNA of the CDR3 is TGTGCCAGCAGCAGCGGACAGTCAGTCTATGGCTACACCTTC. This codes for CASSSGQSVYGYTF. Filled out from reference TRBV9 and TRBJ1-2, the complete variable domain reads DSGVTQTPKHLITATGQRVTLRCSPRSGDLSVYWYQQSLDQGLQFLIQYYNGEERAKGNILERFSAQQFPDLHSELNLSSLELGDSALYFCASSSGQSVYGYTFGSGTRLTVV.

This chain uses TRBV2 with TRBJ1-5; 9 bases are shared with TRBD1. The CDR3 contains 16 residues. J gave up 6 bases and V 6 bases, and 12 bases lay outside the gene matches. CDR1 is SNHLY and CDR2 is FYNNEI in the germline V gene. The CDR3 sequence: CASSSGTGMGGQPQHF. The CDR3 DNA sequence: TGTGCCAGCAGCTCCGGGACAGGGATGGGGGGTCAGCCCCAGCATTTT.